The present TCR beta chain was sequenced within a study of blood T cells in healthy people across ages. CDR3 length: 14 amino acids. Looked up from germline, CDR1 is SGHTA and CDR2 is FQGNSA. The V gene lost 0 bases and the J gene lost 3 bases, with 6 bases spanning the gap. Primers used in a second PCR of about 7 to 11 cycles were a sample-barcoded 5' primer and a J-beta primer mix. TCRdb passed the 5' RACE reads through MiXCR, listing each CDR3 protein once. The sample has 580,000 or so distinct CDR3 sequences, roughly 43% seen once. J is TRBJ2-4 and V is TRBV7-2, with D perhaps assigned TRBD1 or TRBD2 (5 bases each). The sample was blood. The receptor was isolated from a man older than 75 in good health. Here the CDR3 DNA reads TGTGCCAGCAGCTTAGCGGGGGACAAAAACATTCAGTACTTC. Translation: CASSLAGDKNIQYF.